Listed below are T cell receptor beta chains from one sample, sequenced in a study of cytomegalovirus exposure and HLA in healthy donors. Here immunoSEQ multiplex PCR was the method, and the copy in TCRdb shows in-frame clones only, minus some. The table includes under 170,000 clones, about 60% detected once. The sequenced sample was PBMCs. These receptors were taken from a woman aged 55 to 70 in good health and CMV-seropositive. Both conserved end residues are part of each CDR3.

V	CDR3
TRBV18	CASSGDRAPSNEQFF
TRBV19	CASNGWDSDTQYF
TRBV7-9	CASSSDRGSYEQYF
TRBV11-3	CASSLDRRVLTF
TRBV28	CASSLLDRGPQYF
TRBV29-1	CSVSTSSTGKGDTQYF
TRBV5-1	CASSLGTSGGDTQYF
TRBV10-1	CASNPRGTGRVVNNEQFF
TRBV5-4	CASSLGYPGGAYEQYF
TRBV29-1	CSVEDRLLGATDTQYF
TRBV7-8	CASSRQGFVETQYF
TRBV11-2	CASSLAGGGSGTDTQYF
TRBV5-4	CASSLTGARETQYF